A single sample is the source of the 24 T cell receptor beta chains below, sequenced in a study of long-term antiretroviral therapy in people with HIV. Investigators performed immunoSEQ version v3.0 at survey level. TCRdb's table, derived via immunoSEQ multiplex PCR, lists solely in-frame clones and lacks some. This sample has about 35,000 clones, with 80% to 90% found just once. The source was unsorted PBMCs, collected 2.2 years after starting antiretroviral therapy. Receptors were obtained from a man younger than 30 with HIV.

The chain joins TRBV5-6 to TRBJ1-3, with no clear D. This CDR3 has 17 residues. CDR1 SGHDT and CDR2 YYEEEE come from the germline V gene. Trimming took off 0 bases at V and 0 bases at J, with 13 bases between the two ends. The CDR3 loop reads CASSLVLTEDSGNTIYF. The CDR3 DNA reads TGTGCCAGCAGCTTGGTCCTGACGGAAGACTCTGGAAACACCATATATTTT.

J is TRBJ2-7 and V is TRBV30, with 7 bases that match TRBD1. Germline trimming cut 2 bases from V and 0 bases from J; bases unmatched to any gene: 7. The CDR3 extends over 15 amino acids. CDR1 is GTSNPN and CDR2 is SVGIG in the germline V gene (reference sequence). The CDR3 nucleotides are TGTGCCTGGAGTCTTGGGGGACAGAGCTCCTACGAGCAGTACTTC. It yields the protein CAWSLGGQSSYEQYF. The full variable domain, with the rest looked up from reference TRBV30 and TRBJ2-7, is SQTIHQWPATLVQPVGSPLSLECTVEGTSNPNLYWYRQAAGRGLQLLFYSVGIGQISSEVPQNLSASRPQDRQFILSSKKLLLSDSGFYLCAWSLGGQSSYEQYFGPGTRLTVT.

The V call is TRBV29-1, the J call TRBJ1-1, with no clear D. The V end lost 5 bases, the J end lost 0 bases, and 10 bases lay between the germline ends. CDR1 is SQVTM and CDR2 is ANQGSEA in the germline V gene. The CDR3 contains 13 residues. CDR3 region: CSVHGTMNTEAFF. In DNA, the CDR3 is TGCAGCGTTCACGGTACGATGAACACTGAAGCTTTCTTT.

V is TRBV30 and J is TRBJ2-7, with D maybe TRBD1 (6 bases). This CDR3 region has 11 residues. The V gene's germline CDR1 is GTSNPN and CDR2 SVGIG (reference sequence). The V end was cut by 0 bases, the J end by 7 bases, with 7 bases between. The CDR3 bases are TGTGCCTGGAGTGTAAGGGGGGAGCAGTACTTC. Its protein product is CAWSVRGEQYF.

The chain recombines TRBV18 with TRBJ2-1, with 10 bases lining up with TRBD1. The CDR3 extends over 16 amino acids. CDR1 is KGHSH and CDR2 is LQKENI in the germline V gene. The V segment lost 2 bases and the J segment 4 bases; nucleotides outside the gene matches: 5. Here the CDR3 DNA reads TGTGCCAGCTCACCAGGACAGGGGGTGAGGTACAATGAGCAGTTCTTC. It specifies CASSPGQGVRYNEQFF.

The gene calls are TRBV7-2 and TRBJ2-2; D is uncertain. V dropped 1 base and J dropped 4 bases, with 10 bases sitting between them. CDR1 and CDR2 (germline): SGHTA, FQGNSA. The length of the CDR3 is 15 residues. CDR3 sequence: CASSLDPGSTGELFF. CDR3 DNA: TGTGCCAGCAGCTTAGATCCGGGTTCCACCGGGGAGCTGTTTTTT.

This sequence joins TRBV7-2 and TRBJ2-1; 7 positions match TRBD2. Germline CDR1 reads SGHTA; CDR2 reads FQGNSA. CDR3 length: 12 residues. Trimming took 3 bases from V and 12 from J; bases not matched to a gene: 5. CDR3 bases: TGTGCCAGCAGCTTTGACTGGGGGGGGCAGTTCTTC. Translating it yields CASSFDWGGQFF.

This clone was counted a single time. The chain employs TRBV2 and TRBJ1-2; no firm D call. The V gene lost 4 bases and the J gene lost 4 bases, with 7 bases spanning the gap. Germline lookup yields CDR1 SNHLY and CDR2 FYNNEI. The CDR3 spans 12 residues. The CDR3 loop reads CASSVVIYGYTF. CDR3 sequence (DNA): TGTGCCAGCAGTGTAGTTATCTATGGCTACACCTTC.

This chain joins TRBV6-5 and TRBJ1-2; TRBD1 agrees at 7 bases. In germline, CDR1 is MNHEY, CDR2 SVGAGI. V lost 2 bases, J lost 8 bases, and 11 bases stayed unmatched. This CDR3 spans 15 amino acids. CDR3 nucleotides: TGTGCCAGCAGTTACCCTGGACAGGCCCTGGCCGGCTACACCTTC. This sequence encodes CASSYPGQALAGYTF.

The rearrangement links TRBV7-9 to TRBJ1-6; unclear D gene. The CDR3 sequence is 14 residues long. Trimming took 1 base from V and 7 from J, leaving 8 bases between them. CDR1 is SEHNR and CDR2 is FQNEAQ in the germline V gene (reference sequence). For the CDR3, the DNA is TGTGCCAGCAGCTTAGTCCTGGGGAATTCACCCCTCCACTTT. Its protein is CASSLVLGNSPLHF.

The J gene is TRBJ2-3, the V gene TRBV14; D may be TRBD1 (7 bases). Between the trimmed V and J ends, which lost 0 bases and 6 bases, there was a span of 22 bases. Per germline, CDR1 SGHDN and CDR2 FVKESK. This CDR3 comprises 18 residues. CDR3 loop: CASSQDLTGTYDLDTQYF. In DNA form, the CDR3 reads TGTGCCAGCAGCCAAGATCTGACAGGGACTTACGACTTGGATACGCAGTATTTT.

V and J are TRBV7-3 and TRBJ2-1; 7 positions agree with TRBD2. There are 16 residues in the CDR3. Germline-derived CDR1 and CDR2 are SGHTA and FQGTGA. The trim removed 5 bases at V and 7 bases at J, leaving 14 bases unmatched. CDR3 nucleotides: TGTGCCAGCAGCCTGGCGAGGGCGGGAGATGGAAATGAGCAGTTCTTC. Translated: CASSLARAGDGNEQFF.

This chain uses TRBV6-5 with TRBJ1-2, with TRBD1 identical over 8 bases. Germline trimming cut 2 bases from V and 6 bases from J; bases unmatched to any gene: 5. The CDR3 length is 14 residues. Germline values: CDR1 MNHEY, CDR2 SVGAGI. The CDR3 sequence: CASSYRQGKNGYTF. CDR3 nucleotides: TGTGCCAGCAGTTACAGACAGGGGAAGAATGGCTACACCTTC.

The chain couples TRBV5-1 to TRBJ2-2; no definite D call. The CDR3 extends over 11 amino acids. V gave up 6 bases and J gave up 6 bases, with 6 bases separating them. Germline V gene data show CDR1 as SGHRS and CDR2 as YFSETQ. The chain's CDR3 is CASNPPGELFF. The CDR3 nucleotides are TGCGCCAGCAATCCCCCCGGGGAGCTGTTTTTT.

This chain joins TRBV9 and TRBJ1-1, with D perhaps TRBD1 (5 bases). V was clipped by 0 bases and J by 1 base, with 7 bases between them. Per germline, CDR1 SGDLS and CDR2 YYNGEE. CDR3 length: 14 amino acids. CDR3 in amino acids: CASSVEDRNTEAFF. CDR3 DNA sequence: TGTGCCAGCAGCGTAGAAGACAGGAACACTGAAGCTTTCTTT.

V usage is TRBV6-5 and J usage is TRBJ2-7; tentatively, D is TRBD2 (5 bases). Per the germline V gene, CDR1 is MNHEY and CDR2 is SVGAGI. The V end lost 6 bases, the J end lost 3 bases, and 9 bases lay between the germline ends. The CDR3 totals 12 residues. In nucleotides, the CDR3 is TGTGCCAGCAGCTCTGGACTCTACGAGCAGTACTTC. Translation: CASSSGLYEQYF.

The chain carries TRBV20-1 and TRBJ1-2; no definite D call. Deletions cut 0 bases from V and 8 bases from J, with 4 bases between. Germline V gene data show CDR1 as DFQATT and CDR2 as SNEGSKA (reference sequence). This CDR3 region has 10 residues. The CDR3 region has the DNA TGCAGTGCTAGAGATGAAGGCTACACCTTC. Its protein product is CSARDEGYTF.

The rearrangement joins TRBV30 to TRBJ2-5; 11 positions match TRBD2. The junction had 6 bases not matched to a gene; V was cut back by 3 bases and J by 3 bases. Germline assignment: CDR1 GTSNPN and CDR2 SVGIG (reference sequence). This CDR3 spans 15 amino acids. The CDR3 loop reads CAWSRLAGLEETQYF. CDR3 DNA: TGTGCCTGGAGCCGACTAGCGGGGCTAGAAGAGACCCAGTACTTC.

This chain connects TRBV7-2 to TRBJ1-1; unclear D gene. The CDR3 consists of 14 residues. CDR1 is SGHTA, CDR2 FQGNSA, per germline. Trimming cost V 5 bases and J 3 bases, with 13 bases left between them. CDR3 sequence: CASSDPRIHTEAFF. The DNA for the CDR3 is TGTGCCAGCAGCGACCCCCGAATTCACACTGAAGCTTTCTTT. The full variable domain, rest sourced from reference TRBV7-2 and TRBJ1-1, is GAGVSQSPSNKVTEKGKDVELRCDPISGHTALYWYRQSLGQGLEFLIYFQGNSAPDKSGLPSDRFSAERTGGSVSTLTIQRTQQEDSAVYLCASSDPRIHTEAFFGQGTRLTVV.

The V and J genes are TRBV29-1 and TRBJ2-7; 13 positions agree with TRBD2. V shed 4 bases, J shed 3 bases, and the junction held 6 bases outside the gene matches. The CDR3 spans 15 residues. Germline V gives CDR1 SQVTM, CDR2 ANQGSEA. In DNA form, the CDR3 reads TGCAGCGTTGCAAGAGGGACTAGCGGGAACTACGAGCAGTACTTC. This codes for CSVARGTSGNYEQYF.

CDR3 nucleotide sequence: TGTGCCAGCAGCCATCTGGGTGGGCTCTACGAGCAGTACTTC. Amino acid sequence: CASSHLGGLYEQYF. The rearrangement uses TRBV14 and TRBJ2-7; D is uncertain. CDR3 length equals 14 residues. Trimming stripped 3 bases from V and 3 bases from J, with 12 bases between. From germline, CDR1 is SGHDN and CDR2 FVKESK.

CDR3 nucleotides: TGTGCCAGTAGTTGGCGGGAGGGGGGGGAGCAGTTCTTC. Protein product: CASSWREGGEQFF. This chain connects TRBV19 to TRBJ2-1, with 9 bases fitting TRBD2. This CDR3 is 13 amino acids long. V dropped 5 bases and J dropped 10; count of bases not matched to a gene: 6. Per germline, CDR1 LNHDA and CDR2 SQIVND (reference sequence).

This sequence joins TRBV5-6 and TRBJ1-2, with D possibly TRBD1 on 6 matching bases. V was pared by 5 bases and J by 8 bases, with 22 bases between. The CDR3 loop spans 15 amino acids. The germline V gene has CDR1 SGHDT and CDR2 YYEEEE. The CDR3 DNA is TGTGCCAGCAGTCCTCAAGTTACAGGGTTAAGAGGCTACACCTTC. It yields the protein CASSPQVTGLRGYTF.

The gene calls are TRBV19 and TRBJ2-4; TRBD2 matches at 13 bases. The CDR3 contains 18 residues. The germline CDR1 and CDR2 sequences are LNHDA and SQIVND (reference sequence). Germline trimming cut 8 bases from V and 2 bases from J; bases unmatched to any gene: 12. This CDR3 is CASANPSGLAGSKNIQYF. The CDR3, as DNA: TGTGCCAGTGCAAACCCTTCGGGACTAGCGGGATCCAAAAACATTCAGTACTTC.